What follows are 7 T cell receptor beta chains derived from one specimen sequenced in a study of blood T cell repertoires in COVID-19. The repertoire was sequenced with immunoSEQ multiplex PCR; TCRdb's copy has only in-frame clones and lacks some. Of a few hundred thousand clones detected, about nine tenths appear once; the ten largest clones hold approximately 2.9%. Material: PBMCs or T cells enriched from blood (not recorded which). The origin of the receptors is a woman between 45 and 65 years old who had been exposed to COVID-19.

The chain has TRBV28 and TRBJ2-1; 12 bases line up with TRBD2. The V and J ends lost 8 bases and 2 bases, in that order; junction bases with no gene match: 10. The CDR3 covers 17 residues. Germline V gives CDR1 MDHEN, CDR2 SYDVKM. The CDR3 spells CASPPGASGGAYNEQFF. Written as DNA, the CDR3 is TGTGCCAGCCCACCCGGGGCTAGCGGGGGGGCCTACAATGAGCAGTTCTTC. Variable domain in full (rest from reference TRBV28 and TRBJ2-1): DVKVTQSSRYLVKRTGEKVFLECVQDMDHENMFWYRQDPGLGLRLIYFSYDVKMKEKGDIPEGYSVSREKKERFSLILESASTNQTSMYLCASPPGASGGAYNEQFFGPGTRLTVL.

The chain carries TRBV5-1 and TRBJ2-3; 9 nucleotides match TRBD2. This CDR3 region has 17 residues. V gave up 0 bases and J gave up 0 bases; unmatched junction bases: 5. Germline CDR1 reads SGHRS; CDR2 reads YFSETQ. The CDR3 protein is CASSLGSGGPSTDTQYF. The DNA of the CDR3 is TGCGCCAGCAGCTTGGGCAGCGGGGGGCCTAGCACAGATACGCAGTATTTT.

V gene TRBV30 combines with J gene TRBJ1-2; D gene unclear. The CDR3 is made up of 13 amino acids. Germline CDR1 is GTSNPN and CDR2 is SVGIG (reference sequence). Between the trimmed V and J ends, which lost 4 bases and 4 bases, there was a span of 13 bases. The CDR3 protein is CAWKLSGPYGYTF. The CDR3 DNA is TGTGCCTGGAAATTGTCAGGCCCCTATGGCTACACCTTC. Based on the CDR3 plus reference TRBV30 and TRBJ1-2, the full variable domain is SQTIHQWPATLVQPVGSPLSLECTVEGTSNPNLYWYRQAAGRGLQLLFYSVGIGQISSEVPQNLSASRPQDRQFILSSKKLLLSDSGFYLCAWKLSGPYGYTFGSGTRLTVV.

The chain recombines TRBV13 with TRBJ1-6; D is perhaps TRBD1 (6 bases). The V and J ends lost 5 bases and 0 bases respectively, with 11 bases between them. The germline gives CDR1 PRHDT, CDR2 FYEKMQ (reference sequence). CDR3 length: 16 residues. CDR3 residues: CASSPRQVSYNSPLHF. DNA for the CDR3: TGTGCCAGCAGCCCCCGACAGGTCTCCTATAATTCACCCCTCCACTTT.

The chain recombines TRBV24-1 with TRBJ2-5; D might be TRBD2 (6 bases). The germline V gene encodes CDR1 KGHDR and CDR2 SFDVKD. The CDR3 has 14 residues. The V and J ends lost 1 base and 1 base respectively, with 6 bases between them. The CDR3 is CATSDFGGQETQYF. CDR3 in DNA: TGTGCCACCAGTGATTTCGGGGGCCAAGAGACCCAGTACTTC.

The chain carries TRBV29-1 and TRBJ1-1, with TRBD1 matching 7 bases. The trim removed 7 bases at V and 4 bases at J, leaving 9 bases unmatched. This CDR3 region has 13 residues. The germline V gene encodes CDR1 SQVTM and CDR2 ANQGSEA. CDR3 in DNA: TGCAGCGCCGACAGGGAAGTAAGCACTGAAGCTTTCTTT. This sequence encodes CSADREVSTEAFF.

This clone was recorded at least ten times. J is TRBJ2-3 and V is TRBV7-6; 9 nucleotides line up with TRBD2. J gave up 5 bases and V 5 bases, and 14 bases lay outside the gene matches. The CDR3 spans 17 residues. In germline, CDR1 is SGHVS, CDR2 FNYEAQ. CDR3 in DNA: TGTGCCAGCAGCCTAGGGGGGGCTAGCGGGGTCTTAGATACGCAGTATTTT. Residues: CASSLGGASGVLDTQYF.